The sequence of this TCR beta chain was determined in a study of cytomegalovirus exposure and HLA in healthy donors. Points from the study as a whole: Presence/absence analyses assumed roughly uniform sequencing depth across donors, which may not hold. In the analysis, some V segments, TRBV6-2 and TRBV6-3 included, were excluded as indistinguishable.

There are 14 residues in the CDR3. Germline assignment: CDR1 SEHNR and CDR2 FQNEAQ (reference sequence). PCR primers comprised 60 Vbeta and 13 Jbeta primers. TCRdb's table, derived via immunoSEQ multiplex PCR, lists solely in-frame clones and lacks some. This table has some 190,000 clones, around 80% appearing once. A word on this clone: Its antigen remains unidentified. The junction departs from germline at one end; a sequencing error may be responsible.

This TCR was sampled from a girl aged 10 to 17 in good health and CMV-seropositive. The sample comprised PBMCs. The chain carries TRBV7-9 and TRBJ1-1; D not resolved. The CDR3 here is CASSTREENPEAFF. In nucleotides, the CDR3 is TGTGCCAGCAGTACGAGGGAGGAGAACCCTGAAGCTTTCTTT.